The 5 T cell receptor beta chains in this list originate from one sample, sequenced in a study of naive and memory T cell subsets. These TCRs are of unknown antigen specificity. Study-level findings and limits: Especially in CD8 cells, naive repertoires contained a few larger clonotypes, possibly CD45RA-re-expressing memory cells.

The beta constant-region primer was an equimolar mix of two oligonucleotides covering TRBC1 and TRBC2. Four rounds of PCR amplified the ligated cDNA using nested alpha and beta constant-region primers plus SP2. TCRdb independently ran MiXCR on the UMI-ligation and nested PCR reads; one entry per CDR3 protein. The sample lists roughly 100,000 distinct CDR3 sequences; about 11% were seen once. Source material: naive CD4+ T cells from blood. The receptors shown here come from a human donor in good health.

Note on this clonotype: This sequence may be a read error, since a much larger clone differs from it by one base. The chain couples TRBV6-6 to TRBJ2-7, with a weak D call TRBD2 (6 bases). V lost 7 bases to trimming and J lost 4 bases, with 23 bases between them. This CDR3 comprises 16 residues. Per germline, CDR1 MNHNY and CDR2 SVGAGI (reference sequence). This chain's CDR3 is CASTAQGGPRSYEQYF. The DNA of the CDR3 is TGTGCCAGCACCGCCCAAGGAGGGCCACGATCGTACGAGCAGTACTTC.

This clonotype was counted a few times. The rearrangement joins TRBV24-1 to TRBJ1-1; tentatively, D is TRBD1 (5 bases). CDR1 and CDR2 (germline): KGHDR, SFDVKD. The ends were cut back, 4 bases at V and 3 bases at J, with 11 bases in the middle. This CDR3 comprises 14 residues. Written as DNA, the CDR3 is TGTGCCACCAGTGACGGGGGATACGACACTGAAGCTTTCTTT. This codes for CATSDGGYDTEAFF.

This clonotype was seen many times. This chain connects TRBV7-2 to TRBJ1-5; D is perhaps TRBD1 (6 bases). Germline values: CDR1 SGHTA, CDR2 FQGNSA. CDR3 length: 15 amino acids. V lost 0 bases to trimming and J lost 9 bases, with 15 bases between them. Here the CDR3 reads CASSLALGTTVPQHF. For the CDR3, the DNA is TGTGCCAGCAGCTTAGCTTTGGGGACAACGGTGCCCCAGCATTTT.

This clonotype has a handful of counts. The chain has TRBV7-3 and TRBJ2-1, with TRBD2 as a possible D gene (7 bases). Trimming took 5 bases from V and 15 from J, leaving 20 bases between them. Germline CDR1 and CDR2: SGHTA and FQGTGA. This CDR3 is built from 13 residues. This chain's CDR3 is CASSRELGGVRFF. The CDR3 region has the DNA TGTGCCAGCAGCCGGGAACTAGGGGGGGTTCGGTTCTTC.

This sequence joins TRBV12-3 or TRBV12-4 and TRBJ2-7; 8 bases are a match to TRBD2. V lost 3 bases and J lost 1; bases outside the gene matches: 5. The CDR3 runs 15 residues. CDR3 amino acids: CASSFSQRGSYEQYF. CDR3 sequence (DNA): TGTGCCAGCAGTTTTTCCCAGCGGGGGTCCTACGAGCAGTACTTC.